A single sample is the source of the 5 T cell receptor beta chains below, sequenced in a study of OX40 agonist ivuxolimab in advanced cancers. TCRdb's table, derived via immunoSEQ multiplex PCR, lists solely in-frame clones and lacks some. The repertoire has 70,000 or so clones, roughly 80% of them found once; the top ten carry 1.2%. The input for sequencing was CD4+ or CD8+ T cells sorted from blood, taken in a trial of the OX40 agonist ivuxolimab. The origin of the receptors is an adult with an advanced solid tumor such as melanoma, head and neck, liver or kidney cancer.

The chain links TRBV6-1 to TRBJ1-5; 8 bases map to TRBD1. Germline lookup yields CDR1 MNHNS and CDR2 SASEGT. The CDR3 is made up of 12 amino acids. Unmatched junction bases numbered 3, after V lost 5 bases and J lost 9 bases. The CDR3 region has the DNA TGTGCCAGCAGTCAAACAGGGGGGCCCCAGCATTTT. Its translation is CASSQTGGPQHF.

The CDR3 region has the DNA TGTGCCAGCAGTTTGGGGGGCAAAGAGACCCAGTACTTC. Its protein is CASSLGGKETQYF. The rearrangement joins TRBV6-5 to TRBJ2-5; D assignment may be TRBD1 or TRBD2 (6 bases each). This CDR3 spans 13 amino acids. Germline lookup yields CDR1 MNHEY and CDR2 SVGAGI. Trimming left V 4 bases short and J 3 bases short, with 9 bases between.

This CDR3 is CASRAGGGYLNTEAFF. Here the CDR3 DNA reads TGTGCCAGCAGGGCCGGGGGGGGATATTTGAACACTGAAGCTTTCTTT. The V call is TRBV27, the J call TRBJ1-1, with a possible D match to TRBD1 (5 bases). The CDR3 extends over 16 amino acids. CDR1 is MNHEY, CDR2 SMNVEV, per germline (reference sequence). Deletions cut 6 bases from V and 0 bases from J, with 17 bases between.

This rearrangement joins TRBV4-1 to TRBJ2-5; D is ambiguous. V was trimmed by 0 bases and J by 7 bases, leaving 9 bases between them. Looked up from germline, CDR1 is MGHRA and CDR2 is YSYEKL. The CDR3 runs 13 residues. CDR3 bases: TGCGCCAGCAGCCAAGATTTCTCAGCGACCCAGTACTTC. The encoded protein is CASSQDFSATQYF.

This clone was picked up one time. The J gene is TRBJ1-1, the V gene TRBV25-1; D is uncertain. V was clipped by 6 bases and J by 11 bases, with 16 bases between them. CDR1 and CDR2 from the germline V gene are MGHDK and SYGVNS. This CDR3 is built from 12 residues. CDR3 loop: CASSAFNLRAFF. CDR3 DNA: TGTGCCAGCAGCGCCTTCAACCTTCGGGCTTTCTTT.